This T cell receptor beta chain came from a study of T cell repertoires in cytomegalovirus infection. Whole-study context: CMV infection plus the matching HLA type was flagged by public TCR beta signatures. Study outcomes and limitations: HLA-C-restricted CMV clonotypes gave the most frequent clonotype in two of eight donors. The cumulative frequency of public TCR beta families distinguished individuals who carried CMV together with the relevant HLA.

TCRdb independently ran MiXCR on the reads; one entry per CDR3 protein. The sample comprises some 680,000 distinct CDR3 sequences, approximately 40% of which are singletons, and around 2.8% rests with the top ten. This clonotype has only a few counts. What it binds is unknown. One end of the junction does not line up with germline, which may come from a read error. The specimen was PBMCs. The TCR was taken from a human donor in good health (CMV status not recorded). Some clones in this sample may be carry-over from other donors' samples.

CDR3 in amino acids: CGVITRELFF. As DNA, the CDR3 is TGTGGCGTCATCACCCGGGAGCTGTTTTTT. The J gene is TRBJ2-2, the V gene TRBV28; D is uncertain. Germline-derived CDR1 and CDR2 are MDHEN and SYDVKM. The CDR3 runs 10 residues.